The 18 T cell receptor beta chains below all came from one sample that was sequenced in a study of CD8+CD57+ T cells in acquired aplastic anemia. TCR beta VDJ and CDR3 profiles were obtained from a genomic DNA template. TCRdb reprocessed the reads with MiXCR, giving one entry per CDR3 protein. The repertoire holds around 180,000 distinct CDR3 sequences, under 75% seen once, with 45% in the top ten. The sequenced material came from sorted CD4+, CD8+, or CD8+CD57+ T cells (not recorded which) from PBMCs. These receptors originate from a human donor in good health.

This clonotype was seen a few times. The J gene is TRBJ2-5, the V gene TRBV10-3; no definite D call. Germline CDR1 ENHRY, CDR2 SYGVKD. The CDR3 extends over 17 amino acids. V was pared by 3 bases and J by 5 bases, with 22 bases between. Here the CDR3 reads CAISDPDLVVSKETQYF. The CDR3 nucleotides are TGTGCCATCAGTGATCCGGACCTAGTAGTCTCGAAGGAGACCCAGTACTTC.

This clonotype was picked up a small number of times. The chain uses TRBV5-1 and TRBJ1-2; D remains unclear. CDR1 is SGHRS, CDR2 YFSETQ, per germline. Trimming shortened V by 1 base and J by 3 bases, and 13 bases separated the two germline ends. This CDR3 has 15 amino acids. CDR3 sequence (DNA): TGCGCCAGCAGCTTGACGTATCTAAATGACTATGGCTACACCTTC. As protein: CASSLTYLNDYGYTF.

V is TRBV6-1 and J is TRBJ1-5; D might be TRBD1 (5 bases). Germline V gene sequence: CDR1 MNHNS, CDR2 SASEGT. The V gene lost 4 bases and the J gene lost 1 base, with 8 bases spanning the gap. The CDR3 consists of 14 residues. The DNA of the CDR3 is TGTGCCAGCAGTGGGGGCTTCAGCAATCAGCCCCAGCATTTT. Its protein product is CASSGGFSNQPQHF.

The V call is TRBV5-1, the J call TRBJ2-7, with TRBD2 identical over 12 bases. CDR1 and CDR2 (germline): SGHRS, YFSETQ. V lost 5 bases, J lost 2 bases, and 8 bases stayed unmatched. The CDR3 covers 16 residues. CDR3 protein: CASSQASGRATYEQYF. The CDR3 nucleotides read TGCGCCAGCAGTCAAGCTAGCGGGAGGGCTACCTACGAGCAGTACTTC.

The J gene is TRBJ1-2, the V gene TRBV7-9; D ambiguous. Trimming took off 3 bases at V and 2 bases at J, with 10 bases between the two ends. The V gene's germline CDR1 is SEHNR and CDR2 FQNEAQ (reference sequence). The CDR3 has 14 amino acids. Written as DNA, the CDR3 is TGTGCCAGCAGCTTGGCATCAGACAACTATGGCTACACCTTC. Its protein is CASSLASDNYGYTF.

This rearrangement joins TRBV9 to TRBJ2-5; perhaps TRBD2 as D (6 bases). V lost 2 bases and J lost 2, with 10 bases in between. Germline V lookup: CDR1 SGDLS, CDR2 YYNGEE. CDR3 length: 14 amino acids. This CDR3 is CASSVGGTQETQYF. CDR3 in DNA: TGTGCCAGCAGCGTGGGGGGAACACAAGAGACCCAGTACTTC.

This clonotype appeared once. The chain is built from TRBV10-3 and TRBJ1-1, with TRBD1 matching 8 bases. After removal of 2 bases from V and 3 bases from J, the junction contained 8 bases not matched to a gene. This CDR3 is 16 amino acids long. Germline assignment: CDR1 ENHRY and CDR2 SYGVKD. The CDR3 sequence is CAISEAGQGADTEAFF. The DNA for the CDR3 is TGTGCCATCAGTGAGGCCGGACAGGGAGCGGACACTGAAGCTTTCTTT.

The chain uses TRBV5-1 and TRBJ1-1; D uncertain. The CDR3 runs 15 residues. V lost 0 bases, J lost 1 base, and 10 bases lay in between. Germline V gives CDR1 SGHRS, CDR2 YFSETQ. The CDR3 DNA reads as TGCGCCAGCAGCTTGGTGGCAGGAACGAACACTGAAGCTTTCTTT. This translates into CASSLVAGTNTEAFF.

This chain links TRBV5-4 with TRBJ2-7; 8 nucleotides match TRBD1. V shed 4 bases and J 1 base; nucleotides not matched to a gene: 7. Looked up from germline, CDR1 is SGHNT and CDR2 is YYREEE (reference sequence). This CDR3 region has 15 residues. As DNA, the CDR3 is TGTGCCAGCAGCGGACAGGGCGCTAATTCCTACGAGCAGTACTTC. Protein: CASSGQGANSYEQYF.

As to this clonotype: The junction does not match germline at one end; this may be a read error. This rearrangement joins TRBV7-7 to TRBJ2-1, with TRBD2 identical over 10 bases. The V gene's germline CDR1 is SSHAT and CDR2 FNYEAQ (reference sequence). The CDR3 runs 15 residues. CDR3 sequence (DNA): TGTGCTAGCAGCTTGGCAGCGGGAGGGAACAATGAGCAGTTCTTC. Its protein is CASSLAAGGNNEQFF.

V and J are TRBV12-3 or TRBV12-4 and TRBJ1-1, with 9 bases fitting TRBD1. The CDR3 consists of 14 residues. The trim removed 7 bases at V and 5 bases at J, leaving 8 bases unmatched. This chain's CDR3 is CASTQTGGRTEAFF. CDR3 nucleotides: TGTGCCAGCACCCAGACAGGGGGGAGGACTGAAGCTTTCTTT.

V usage is TRBV7-2 and J usage is TRBJ2-7; maybe TRBD1 (6 bases). The CDR3 is made up of 13 amino acids. From germline, CDR1 is SGHTA and CDR2 FQGNSA. V lost 8 bases, J lost 5 bases, and 16 bases lay in between. CDR3 amino acids: CASSPTGSHEQYF. The CDR3 nucleotides are TGTGCCAGCTCCCCCACAGGGTCCCACGAGCAGTACTTC.

Here the CDR3 DNA reads TGTGCCATCAGTGTACAAGAGACCCAGTACTTC. It encodes CAISVQETQYF. V usage is TRBV10-3 and J usage is TRBJ2-5; D gene ambiguous. Per the germline V gene, CDR1 is ENHRY and CDR2 is SYGVKD. V shed 4 bases and J shed 2 bases, with 2 bases lying between them. The CDR3 has 11 residues.

The genes are TRBV15 and TRBJ2-2, with D unresolved. The V gene lost 3 bases and the J gene lost 1 base, with 0 bases spanning the gap. Germline CDR1 is LNHNV and CDR2 is YYDKDF (reference sequence). The CDR3 length is 12 residues. The CDR3 loop is CATSRNTGELFF. CDR3 DNA sequence: TGTGCCACCAGCAGGAACACCGGGGAGCTGTTTTTT. The variable domain in full, completed from reference TRBV15 and TRBJ2-2, reads DAMVIQNPRYQVTQFGKPVTLSCSQTLNHNVMYWYQQKSSQAPKLLFHYYDKDFNNEADTPDNFQSRRPNTSFCFLDIRSPGLGDTAMYLCATSRNTGELFFGEGSRLTVL.

A few counts support this clonotype. The chain employs TRBV2 and TRBJ2-5; TRBD2 matches 7 bases. The DNA end lines up better with TRBJ2-7; the J call may be wrong. Germline loops: CDR1 SNHLY, CDR2 FYNNEI. The CDR3 loop spans 13 amino acids. CDR3 nucleotide sequence: TGTGCCAGCAGTTCCTCAAGGGAGGGCGAGCAGTACTTC. This translates into CASSSSREGEQYF.

This clonotype has only one observation. The chain carries TRBV15 and TRBJ1-4; D unresolved. Trimming stripped 1 base from V and 10 bases from J, with 10 bases between. In germline, CDR1 is LNHNV, CDR2 YYDKDF (reference sequence). The CDR3 loop spans 13 amino acids. CDR3 sequence reads: CATSRGPLAKLFF. CDR3 DNA: TGTGCCACCAGCAGAGGTCCCCTCGCAAAACTGTTTTTT.

The gene calls are TRBV19 and TRBJ2-5; possibly TRBD2 for D (5 bases). The CDR3 spans 11 residues. The V gene's germline CDR1 is LNHDA and CDR2 SQIVND (reference sequence). The V and J ends lost 7 bases and 7 bases respectively, with 10 bases between them. The CDR3 sequence is CASMRGMTQYF. CDR3 nucleotides: TGTGCCAGTATGCGAGGGATGACCCAGTACTTC. Looking up the rest from reference TRBV19 and TRBJ2-5 gives the full variable domain: DGGITQSPKYLFRKEGQNVTLSCEQNLNHDAMYWYRQDPGQGLRLIYYSQIVNDFQKGDIAEGYSVSREKKESFPLTVTSAQKNPTAFYLCASMRGMTQYFGPGTRLLVL.

This chain links TRBV10-3 with TRBJ2-1; 8 nucleotides agree with TRBD1. This CDR3 comprises 14 residues. CDR1 and CDR2 from the germline V gene are ENHRY and SYGVKD. Trimming removed 5 bases from V and 5 bases from J; junction bases left unmatched: 5. The CDR3 region is CAISMTGADNEQFF. The CDR3 nucleotides are TGTGCCATCAGTATGACAGGGGCGGACAATGAGCAGTTCTTC.